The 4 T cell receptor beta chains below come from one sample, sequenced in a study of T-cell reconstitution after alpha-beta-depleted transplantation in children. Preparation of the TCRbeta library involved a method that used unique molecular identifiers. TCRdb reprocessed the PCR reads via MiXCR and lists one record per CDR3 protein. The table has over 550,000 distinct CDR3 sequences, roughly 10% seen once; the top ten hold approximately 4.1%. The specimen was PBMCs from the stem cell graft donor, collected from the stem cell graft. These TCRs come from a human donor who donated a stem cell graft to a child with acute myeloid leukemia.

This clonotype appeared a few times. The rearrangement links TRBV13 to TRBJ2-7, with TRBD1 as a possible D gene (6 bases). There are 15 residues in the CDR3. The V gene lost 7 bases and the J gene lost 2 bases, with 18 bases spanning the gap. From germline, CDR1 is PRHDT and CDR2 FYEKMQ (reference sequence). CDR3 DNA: TGTGCCAGCACCCTTCTCAGGGGTGGCCCCTACGAGCAGTACTTC. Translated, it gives CASTLLRGGPYEQYF.

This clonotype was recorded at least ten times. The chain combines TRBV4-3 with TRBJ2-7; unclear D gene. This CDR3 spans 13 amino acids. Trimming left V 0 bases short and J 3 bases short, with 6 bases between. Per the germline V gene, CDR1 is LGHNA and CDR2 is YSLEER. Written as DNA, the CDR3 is TGCGCCAGCAGCCAAGATGACGGCTACGAGCAGTACTTC. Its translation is CASSQDDGYEQYF.

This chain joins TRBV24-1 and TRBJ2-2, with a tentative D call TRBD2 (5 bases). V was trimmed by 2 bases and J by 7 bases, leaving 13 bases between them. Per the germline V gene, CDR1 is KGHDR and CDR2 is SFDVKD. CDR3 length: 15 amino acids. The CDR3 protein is CATSDSTGGVGELFF. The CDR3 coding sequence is TGTGCCACCAGTGATTCTACCGGAGGTGTCGGGGAGCTGTTTTTT.

The CDR3 DNA follows: TGCGCCAGCAGCTTGTCCAGGAGTTTAAACTATGGCTACACCTTC. As protein: CASSLSRSLNYGYTF. The V and J genes are TRBV5-1 and TRBJ1-2; D unresolved. CDR1 SGHRS and CDR2 YFSETQ come from the germline V gene. V gave up 1 base and J gave up 2 bases, with 12 bases separating them. The CDR3 totals 15 residues.